This T cell receptor beta chain derives from a study of vaccination and CD4 T cells after COVID-19 (dated by TCRdb to 2021 to 2024). Regarding the research as a whole: Every convalescent patient had a positive nasal swab PCR test for SARS-CoV-2, with mild disease in several patients and severe disease in one. In the convalescent cohort there were six males and four females, among whom were two Hispanic individuals, seven Caucasians, two Asians and one multiracial person. Participants received two doses of either the Pfizer-BioNTech BNT162b2 vaccine (n=8) or the Moderna mRNA-1273 vaccine (n=2). Post-COVID blood samples were collected from convalescent patients a median of roughly 100 days after diagnosis, with a range of about 35 to 161 days. Post-vaccine blood samples were taken a median of around 70 days after the second vaccine dose, with a range of about 13 to 250 days. The cultures were stimulated with overlapping spike peptide pools from SARS-CoV-2 and from the common cold coronaviruses HCoV-NL63, HCoV-OC43 and HCoV-229E. As controls, cultures received a CEFX viral epitope pool (the positive control), an HIV-1 Nef peptide pool (the negative control), or no peptide at all. In some eleven COVID-19 convalescent patients and a few infection-naive healthy vaccine recipients, researchers compared the spike-specific CD4+ TCR repertoire from before mRNA vaccination with the repertoire from after. General conclusions and limits of the study: An increase in the median number of SARS-CoV-2-reactive clonotypes from 21 after infection to roughly 39 after vaccination was observed, but the change was not found to be significant. In convalescent patients, a median 86.3% of post-vaccine SARS-CoV-2-reactive clones were detected only after vaccination, and vaccine-specific priming was suggested by this finding. Of the vaccine-specific clones found in convalescent patients, nearly all (304 of 307) were mono-reactive for SARS-CoV-2 spike instead of being cross-reactive with common cold coronaviruses. The study included relatively few convalescent patients and did not analyze early timepoints after natural infection.

Libraries were constructed by PCR. TCR sequencing of DNA from cultured CD4+ T cells used the Oncomine TCR Beta short-read assay at the Johns Hopkins FTIC core. The QIAamp micro DNA kit was used to extract genomic DNA from the cultured CD4+ T cells. The Oncomine TCR Beta libraries from cultured CD4+ T cells were pooled using unique dual indexes and then sequenced on an Illumina iSeq 100. The study's own analysis went as follows. Non-productive sequences were removed, and CDR3s not starting with C, not ending with F or W, or shorter than 7 amino acids were discarded. The MANAFEST web application identified antigen-specific clonotypes by comparing peptide-stimulated wells against reference wells and other culture wells. For a clone to be called positive, the clone needed an FDR below 0.05, an odds ratio above 5, and a productive frequency above 0.1% in at least two of three replicate wells. Cross-reactive clonotypes were defined as significantly expanded in both SARS-CoV-2 spike wells and at least one common cold coronavirus spike condition. Similarity between CDR3 sequences was evaluated in R version 3.6.1 using Levenshtein distances (stringdist) and unrooted phylogenetic trees (ape). TCRdb passed the public sequencing reads through fastp at Q25 and MiXCR, retaining productive beta sequences. Merged by CDR3 protein, the rows form single entries marked with the most common genes and DNA. These V and J calls are TCRdb output, not the study's own analysis. In all, the sample holds thousands of distinct CDR3 sequences, and 34% of those were seen once. In total, the top ten clones hold around a third of the sample.

A few counts support this clonotype. Its antigen is still unknown. Nothing much larger sits one base from this clone, and base qualities are not available. In light of the paper, this sample's treatment or condition label describes: approximately nine-day PBMC culture with coronavirus spike peptide pools or control peptides (ViraFEST assay). To expand antigen-specific T cells with peptide pools and then pick out the expanded clonotypes through TCR sequencing, the study relied on the ViraFEST assay. The convalescent patients' positive SARS-CoV-2 PCR tests were from March to December 2020, which was before the Alpha, Beta and Delta variants emerged in the United States. PBMCs were cultured at under 2.5 million per well in IMDM supplemented with roughly 5% human AB serum and about 9.5 IU/ml IL-2, with approximately 11 ug/ml peptide pools added. Half of the culture medium was replaced with fresh IL-2-containing medium on days 3 and 7. Once the cells had been in culture for approximately 10 days, the EasySep CD4+ T cell isolation kit was used to isolate CD4+ T cells by negative selection. PBMCs were separated from whole blood using Ficoll-Paque Plus gradient centrifugation and then either used fresh or cryopreserved at -140C. Triplicate wells were generally used for each culture condition.

The sample consisted of CD4+ T cells from blood, cultured in vitro, taken after SARS-CoV-2 vaccination. This clonotype was sampled from a human donor who had recovered from COVID-19.

The CDR3 region: CASSSGQGVLNEQFF. The nucleotide sequence is given as TGTGCCAGTAGTTCGGGACAGGGGGTTCTCAATGAGCAGTTCTTC. The V gene is TRBV19 and the J gene is TRBJ2-1; 11 of the junction bases match TRBD1. V trim: 5 bases; J trim: 6 bases; unmatched bases: 6. The CDR3 numbers 15 residues from cysteine through phenylalanine. The only DNA kept is the CDR3, 45 bases in frame from the first base. Taken from the germline V gene (reference sequence), the CDR1 and CDR2 loops are LNHDA and SQIVND. The CDR3, completed at both ends by the reference TRBV19 and TRBJ2-1 genes, gives the full variable domain DGGITQSPKYLFRKEGQNVTLSCEQNLNHDAMYWYRQDPGQGLRLIYYSQIVNDFQKGDIAEGYSVSREKKESFPLTVTSAQKNPTAFYLCASSSGQGVLNEQFFGPGTRLTVL.